The clone carrying this TCR beta chain has at least ten counts. Individual cDNA molecules each received unique molecular identifiers attached to them. TCRdb reprocessed the 5' RACE reads with MiXCR, giving one entry per CDR3 protein. The sample has just under 30,000 distinct CDR3 sequences; about 4.8% are singletons. These data come from a study of early T cells in non-severe SARS-CoV-2 infection. V trimming: 5 bases; J trimming: 3 bases; junction bases outside the gene matches: 6. The CDR3 loop spans 15 amino acids. Per the germline V gene, CDR1 is SGHAT and CDR2 is FQNNGV. Sequencing input: whole blood. The source is an adult who was a healthcare worker with PCR-confirmed SARS-CoV-2 infection or an uninfected control (not recorded which). The chain couples TRBV11-2 to TRBJ2-4; 8 nucleotides agree with TRBD2. The DNA of the CDR3 is TGTGCCAGCAGCCCTAGCGGGTCTATCAAAAACATTCAGTACTTC. Its protein product is CASSPSGSIKNIQYF. Full variable domain (rest looked up from reference TRBV11-2 and TRBJ2-4): EAGVAQSPRYKIIEKRQSVAFWCNPISGHATLYWYQQILGQGPKLLIQFQNNGVVDDSQLPKDRFSAERLKGVDSTLKIQPAKLEDSAVYLCASSPSGSIKNIQYFGAGTRLSVL.